Each of the 17 T cell receptor beta chains below was sequenced from the same sample in a study of T cell repertoires in cytomegalovirus infection. TCRdb redid the calling of the reads with MiXCR, one entry per CDR3 protein. In the table there are fewer than 200,000 distinct CDR3 sequences, roughly 21% of which are singletons. These receptors lack a known antigen. The source was CD8+ T cells from cultured PBMCs, collected from culture after CMV antigen stimulation. Every receptor here comes from a human donor in good health (CMV status not recorded). Some clones in this sample may be carry-over from other donors' samples.

V is TRBV4-1 and J is TRBJ1-1, with D perhaps matching TRBD1 (5 bases). The CDR3 totals 17 residues. The V end was cut by 4 bases, the J end by 0 bases, with 18 bases between. Germline lookup yields CDR1 MGHRA and CDR2 YSYEKL. The CDR3 nucleotides read TGCGCCAGCAGCCGTCCATCTATGGGGGACCTGAACACTGAAGCTTTCTTT. Amino acid sequence: CASSRPSMGDLNTEAFF.

This clonotype was counted between two and nine times. The chain is built from TRBV20-1 and TRBJ2-7, with TRBD1 as a possible D gene (5 bases). CDR3 length: 13 amino acids. V shed 2 bases and J shed 6 bases, with 14 bases lying between them. Germline CDR1 and CDR2: DFQATT and SNEGSKA (reference sequence). The CDR3 is CSARLLDSSEQYF. The CDR3 bases are TGCAGTGCTAGACTGCTAGACAGCTCCGAGCAGTACTTC.

This clonotype was seen more than once but under ten times. Germline and junction disagree at one end, which may indicate a read error. The CDR3 bases are TGTACCAGCAGCGCGGAACAGGGAAAGAACACTGAAGCTTTCTTT. It codes for CTSSAEQGKNTEAFF. The chain has TRBV7-9 and TRBJ1-1; TRBD1 might be the D (6 bases). Germline-derived CDR1 and CDR2 are SEHNR and FQNEAQ (reference sequence). CDR3 length equals 15 residues.

The chain links TRBV27 to TRBJ2-3; 8 nucleotides align to TRBD2. V gave up 2 bases and J gave up 2 bases; unmatched junction bases: 6. Germline CDR1 and CDR2: MNHEY and SMNVEV (reference sequence). The CDR3 runs 16 residues. DNA for the CDR3: TGTGCCAGCAGTTTACTACGGGGGGGCGTCACAGATACGCAGTATTTT. It yields the protein CASSLLRGGVTDTQYF.

The rearrangement joins TRBV27 to TRBJ1-2; D is undetermined. This CDR3 region has 14 residues. Germline V gives CDR1 MNHEY, CDR2 SMNVEV (reference sequence). V was cut by 5 bases and J by 0 bases, with 10 bases left in between. CDR3 protein: CASSARVSNYGYTF. CDR3 DNA: TGTGCCAGCAGTGCCCGGGTCTCTAACTATGGCTACACCTTC.

The chain uses TRBV7-2 and TRBJ2-7, with D possibly TRBD2 on 6 matching bases. The CDR3 has 15 amino acids. Trimming stripped 1 base from V and 3 bases from J, with 13 bases between. Looked up from germline, CDR1 is SGHTA and CDR2 is FQGNSA. The CDR3 here is CASSLVWDFDYEQYF. CDR3 DNA: TGTGCCAGCAGCTTAGTATGGGACTTTGACTACGAGCAGTACTTC.

The sample holds a few counts of this clonotype. V gene TRBV4-1 combines with J gene TRBJ2-1, with TRBD1 as a possible D gene (6 bases). CDR1 and CDR2 from the germline V gene are MGHRA and YSYEKL. Deletions cut 3 bases from V and 2 bases from J, with 11 bases between. The CDR3 sequence is 15 residues long. The CDR3 here is CASSQETGAYNEQFF. CDR3 coding DNA: TGCGCCAGCAGCCAGGAGACAGGAGCCTACAATGAGCAGTTCTTC.

The rearrangement uses TRBV6-6 and TRBJ2-1; no clear D gene. CDR3 size: 16 residues. CDR1 and CDR2 from the germline V gene are MNHNY and SVGAGI (reference sequence). The V gene lost 0 bases and the J gene lost 0 bases, with 9 bases spanning the gap. In DNA form, the CDR3 reads TGTGCCAGCAGTTACTCCTACAGTGACTCCTACAATGAGCAGTTCTTC. Translation: CASSYSYSDSYNEQFF.

Only a few counts were recorded for this clonotype. The rearrangement links TRBV7-8 to TRBJ1-2; 8 bases are a match to TRBD1. The V gene's germline CDR1 is SGHVS and CDR2 FQNEAQ. J gave up 0 bases and V 5 bases, and 8 bases lay outside the gene matches. The CDR3 spans 16 residues. The CDR3 loop is CASSPSGGLANYGYTF. DNA of the CDR3: TGTGCCAGCAGCCCATCAGGGGGCCTAGCTAACTATGGCTACACCTTC.

CDR3 sequence (DNA): TGTGCCAGCTCGGGGGCAGGGAACGAGCAGTACTTC. The encoded protein is CASSGAGNEQYF. V usage is TRBV2 and J usage is TRBJ2-7; either TRBD1 or TRBD2 may supply D (6 bases each). The CDR3 contains 12 residues. Trimming removed 8 bases from V and 5 bases from J, with 13 bases in between. CDR1 is SNHLY, CDR2 FYNNEI, per germline.

This chain joins TRBV2 and TRBJ1-5, with 10 bases lining up with TRBD1. Germline V lookup: CDR1 SNHLY, CDR2 FYNNEI. The J segment lost 12 bases and the V segment lost 3 bases, leaving 11 bases of the junction unmatched. The CDR3 runs to 15 residues. The CDR3 sequence: CASSDFGTGAVGQHF. The CDR3 DNA is TGTGCCAGCAGTGATTTTGGGACAGGGGCAGTCGGCCAGCATTTT.

J is TRBJ1-3 and V is TRBV7-6; no clear D. The CDR3 spans 15 residues. V lost 1 base to trimming and J lost 2 bases, with 9 bases between them. Germline CDR1 reads SGHVS; CDR2 reads FNYEAQ. In DNA, the CDR3 is TGTGCCAGCAGCTTAGATCAGATGACTGGAAACACCATATATTTT. Translating gives CASSLDQMTGNTIYF.

In its sample, this clonotype was seen a few times. The chain employs TRBV7-9 and TRBJ2-7, with 11 bases matching TRBD1. The J segment lost 6 bases and the V segment lost 3 bases, leaving 4 bases of the junction unmatched. Germline values: CDR1 SEHNR, CDR2 FQNEAQ (reference sequence). This CDR3 has 14 amino acids. This CDR3 reads CASSLDRGRGEQYF. Here the CDR3 DNA reads TGTGCCAGCAGCTTGGACAGGGGGCGCGGCGAGCAGTACTTC.

The gene calls are TRBV7-6 and TRBJ1-1, with D possibly matching TRBD1 (5 bases). The CDR3 length is 14 residues. The V end lost 5 bases, the J end lost 6 bases, and 16 bases lay between the germline ends. CDR1 is SGHVS, CDR2 FNYEAQ, per germline. The CDR3: CASSAGTGRAEAFF. DNA for the CDR3: TGTGCCAGCAGCGCAGGGACGGGGCGCGCTGAAGCTTTCTTT.

The chain carries TRBV27 and TRBJ1-2; possibly TRBD1 for D (6 bases). Trimming left V 3 bases short and J 6 bases short, with 11 bases between. Germline lookup yields CDR1 MNHEY and CDR2 SMNVEV (reference sequence). This CDR3 region has 13 residues. The CDR3 DNA reads TGTGCCAGCAGTTTTCAGGGGTTGGATGGCTACACCTTC. Amino acid sequence: CASSFQGLDGYTF.

The rearrangement joins TRBV6-2 or TRBV6-3 to TRBJ1-5; D is unclear. V lost 2 bases, J lost 11 bases, and 7 bases lay in between. This CDR3 has 11 residues. Looked up from germline, CDR1 is MNHEY and CDR2 is SVGEGT. In DNA form, the CDR3 reads TGTGCCAGCAGTTACGGGTCAGCCCAGCATTTT. It translates to CASSYGSAQHF.

This clonotype was found a few times. The V call is TRBV7-2, the J call TRBJ1-1; D not certain. The CDR3 sequence is 14 residues long. Trimming took off 0 bases at V and 4 bases at J, with 9 bases between the two ends. Germline-derived CDR1 and CDR2 are SGHTA and FQGNSA. CDR3 in amino acids: CASSLAGRSTEAFF. CDR3 coding DNA: TGTGCCAGCAGCTTAGCCGGGAGGAGCACTGAAGCTTTCTTT.